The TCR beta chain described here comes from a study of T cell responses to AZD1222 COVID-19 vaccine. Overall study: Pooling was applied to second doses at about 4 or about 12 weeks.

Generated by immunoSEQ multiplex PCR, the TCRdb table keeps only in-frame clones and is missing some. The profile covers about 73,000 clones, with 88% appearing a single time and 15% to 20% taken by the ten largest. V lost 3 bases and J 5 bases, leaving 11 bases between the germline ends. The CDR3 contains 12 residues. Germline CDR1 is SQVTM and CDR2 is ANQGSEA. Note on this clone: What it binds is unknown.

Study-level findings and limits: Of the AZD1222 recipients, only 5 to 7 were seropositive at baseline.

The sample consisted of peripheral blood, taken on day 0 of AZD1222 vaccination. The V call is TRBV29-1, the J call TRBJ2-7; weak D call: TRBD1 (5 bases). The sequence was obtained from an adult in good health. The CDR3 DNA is TGCAGCGTTGAGTCGCCAGGGAACGAGCAGTACTTC. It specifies CSVESPGNEQYF.